The present T cell receptor beta chain was sequenced within a study of technical replicates of blood from four donors. TCRdb keeps only in-frame clones here, not all; method: immunoSEQ multiplex PCR. The repertoire has approximately 76,000 clones, roughly nine tenths of them found once; the top ten carry about 0.25%. The sequence derives from a human donor in good health. Material for sequencing was T cells isolated from PBMCs.

The CDR3 spells CASRETATNEKLFF. In nucleotides, the CDR3 is TGTGCCAGCAGGGAGACAGCAACTAATGAAAAACTGTTTTTT. This chain joins TRBV4-2 and TRBJ1-4; D possibly corresponds to TRBD1 (5 bases). The length of the CDR3 is 14 residues. The V gene's germline CDR1 is LGHNA and CDR2 YNFKEQ. Trimming shortened V by 6 bases and J by 0 bases, and 8 bases separated the two germline ends.